The clone carrying this T cell receptor (beta chain) was seen ten or more times. This CDR3 comprises 14 residues. Deletions cut 0 bases from V and 0 bases from J, with 5 bases between. The data derive from a study of Graves' ophthalmopathy and Graves' hyperthyroidism. RNA transcripts were the source from which TCR beta CDR3 regions were amplified. The workflow started with a first-round RT-PCR run with HTBI primers and then moved on to a second-round multiplex PCR. TCRdb ran MiXCR on the multiplex PCR reads and lists one entry per CDR3 protein. Of hundreds of thousands of distinct CDR3 sequences in the sample, around 20% are singletons; the top ten hold under 3%.

The chain uses TRBV12-3 or TRBV12-4 and TRBJ2-5, with D unclear. Sequenced material: peripheral blood. This receptor was obtained from a woman under 30 with stable Graves' hyperthyroidism. The CDR3 is CASSLAGNQETQYF. The CDR3 DNA follows: TGTGCCAGCAGTTTAGCGGGGAACCAAGAGACCCAGTACTTC.